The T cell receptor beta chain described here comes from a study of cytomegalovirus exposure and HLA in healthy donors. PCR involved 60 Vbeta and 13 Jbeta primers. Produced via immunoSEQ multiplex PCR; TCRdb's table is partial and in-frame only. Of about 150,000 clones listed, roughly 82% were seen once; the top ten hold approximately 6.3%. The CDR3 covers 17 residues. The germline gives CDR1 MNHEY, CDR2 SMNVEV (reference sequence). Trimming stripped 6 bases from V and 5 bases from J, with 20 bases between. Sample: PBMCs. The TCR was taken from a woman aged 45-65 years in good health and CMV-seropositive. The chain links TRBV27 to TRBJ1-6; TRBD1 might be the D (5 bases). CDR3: CASSNRQSIPNNSPLHF. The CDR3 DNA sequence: TGTGCCAGCAGCAACCGACAGTCAATACCCAATAATTCACCCCTCCACTTT.